The 5 T cell receptor beta chains below come from one sample, sequenced in a study of cytomegalovirus exposure and HLA in healthy donors. The PCR had 60 Vbeta and 13 Jbeta primers. Measured with immunoSEQ multiplex PCR; TCRdb has only the in-frame clones, and not every one. In the table there are about 130,000 clones, roughly 68% of which are singletons. The sequencing input was PBMCs. The origin of the receptors is a woman between 45 and 60 years old in good health and CMV-seropositive.

The J gene is TRBJ2-1, the V gene TRBV5-6, with D possibly matching TRBD2 (7 bases). CDR1 and CDR2 (germline): SGHDT, YYEEEE. Trimming took 4 bases from V and 5 from J, leaving 19 bases between them. The CDR3 totals 16 residues. CDR3 nucleotides: TGTGCCAGCAGCGGAGGGGGGGGCTATCGAGACAATGAGCAGTTCTTC. Its translation is CASSGGGGYRDNEQFF. Drawing the rest from reference TRBV5-6 and TRBJ2-1, the complete variable domain is DAGVTQSPTHLIKTRGQQVTLRCSPKSGHDTVSWYQQALGQGPQFIFQYYEEEERQRGNFPDRFSGHQFPNYSSELNVNALLLGDSALYLCASSGGGGYRDNEQFFGPGTRLTVL.

The rearrangement links TRBV6-7 to TRBJ1-3, with 9 nucleotides matching TRBD1. TRBV6-7 is an open reading frame, and its role is uncertain. V lost 4 bases and J lost 4; bases outside the gene matches: 8. CDR3 size: 16 residues. In DNA form, the CDR3 reads TGTGCCAGCAGTTCCAGACAGGGGGTATACGGAAACACCATATATTTT. This encodes CASSSRQGVYGNTIYF.

The V and J genes are TRBV6-5 and TRBJ1-1, with D perhaps TRBD1 (5 bases). V was cut by 5 bases and J by 9 bases, with 13 bases left in between. The CDR3 contains 12 residues. Per the germline V gene, CDR1 is MNHEY and CDR2 is SVGAGI. The CDR3 region is CASSPHRSQAFF. The CDR3 coding sequence is TGTGCCAGCAGTCCCCACAGGTCCCAAGCTTTCTTT.

The chain has TRBV27 and TRBJ2-1; TRBD2 matches at 11 bases. CDR3 size: 16 residues. The germline CDR1 and CDR2 sequences are MNHEY and SMNVEV (reference sequence). The V segment lost 6 bases and the J segment 6 bases; nucleotides outside the gene matches: 10. CDR3 DNA sequence: TGTGCCAGCAGACATAGCGGGGGGGGAGACCCCAATGAGCAGTTCTTC. It yields the protein CASRHSGGGDPNEQFF.

J is TRBJ2-3 and V is TRBV28; D unresolved. V was trimmed by 5 bases and J by 4 bases, leaving 4 bases between them. The germline CDR1 and CDR2 sequences are MDHEN and SYDVKM. This CDR3 region has 11 residues. The CDR3 DNA reads as TGTGCCAGCAGTCCCGCAGATACGCAGTATTTT. Protein product: CASSPADTQYF.